This TCR beta chain was retrieved from a study of OX40 agonist ivuxolimab in advanced cancers. Clones were sequenced by immunoSEQ multiplex PCR, and TCRdb holds only the in-frame ones, with some missing. The profile shows some 100,000 clones, 90% of them singletons. Findings and limits, study-wide: There was clonal expansion of CD4+ and CD8+ blood T cells by week 6 at 0.1 to 3.0 mg/kg.

With 4 bases clipped from V and 2 bases from J, the junction kept 11 bases outside the gene matches. The V gene's germline CDR1 is SNHLY and CDR2 FYNNEI. The CDR3 covers 17 residues. A word on this clone: Its matching antigen is unknown.

The receptor was derived from an adult with an advanced solid tumor such as melanoma, head and neck, liver or kidney cancer. The chain uses TRBV2 and TRBJ2-1, with 7 bases that match TRBD2. Material: CD4+ or CD8+ T cells sorted from blood, obtained in a trial of the OX40 agonist ivuxolimab. The DNA for the CDR3 is TGTGCCAGCAGTGGGAGTCCTGGGGAGGGGACCTACAATGAGCAGTTCTTC. This codes for CASSGSPGEGTYNEQFF.